These T cell receptor beta chains were read from a single sample in a study of cytomegalovirus exposure and HLA in healthy donors. Assay: immunoSEQ multiplex PCR; the TCRdb copy retains only in-frame clones and omits some. The repertoire holds 150,000 to 200,000 clones, with around three quarters as singletons. The specimen sequenced was PBMCs. The receptors stem from a woman aged 45 to 65 in good health and CMV-seronegative. CDR3s include the opening cysteine and the closing phenylalanine or tryptophan. D genes are given only for firm matches. Only part of the rows carry a size: once, few, many, or a class if the clone is expanded.

d_gene: -; v_gene: TRBV7-2; j_gene: TRBJ2-2; abundance: few; CDR3nt: TGTGCCAGCAGCTTTCGTCACCAGGAGGGTGTCCCCGGGGAGCTGTTTTTT; CDR3aa: CASSFRHQEGVPGELFF
d_gene: TRBD2; v_gene: TRBV28; j_gene: TRBJ2-3; abundance: -; CDR3nt: TGTGCCAGCAGTTTGCGGGGGGGAAGCACAGATACGCAGTATTTT; CDR3aa: CASSLRGGSTDTQYF
d_gene: -; v_gene: TRBV28; j_gene: TRBJ2-6; abundance: once; CDR3nt: TGTGCCAGCAGTTCTTTACTGACTGCCTCTGGGGCCAACGTCCTGACTTTC; CDR3aa: CASSSLLTASGANVLTF
d_gene: -; v_gene: TRBV6-5; j_gene: TRBJ1-5; abundance: -; CDR3nt: TGTGCCAGCAGTTCCAACCGAGGTCAGCCCCAGCATTTT; CDR3aa: CASSSNRGQPQHF
d_gene: -; v_gene: TRBV4-1; j_gene: TRBJ1-2; abundance: -; CDR3nt: TGCGCCAGCAGCCAAGAGGAGAGGGAACGCCATGGCTACACCTTC; CDR3aa: CASSQEERERHGYTF
d_gene: -; v_gene: TRBV28; j_gene: TRBJ2-1; abundance: few; CDR3nt: TGTGCCAGCAGTCCGAATAGAAGTTTCGGTGAGCAGTTCTTC; CDR3aa: CASSPNRSFGEQFF
d_gene: TRBD1; v_gene: TRBV27; j_gene: TRBJ2-1; abundance: -; CDR3nt: TGTGCCAGCAGTGTCCTCCGGGACAGCCCCGTCAATGAGCAGTTCTTC; CDR3aa: CASSVLRDSPVNEQFF
d_gene: TRBD2; v_gene: TRBV4-2; j_gene: TRBJ2-3; abundance: -; CDR3nt: TGTGCCAGCAGCCAAGGACTAGCGGGAGGCCCCACAGATACGCAGTATTTT; CDR3aa: CASSQGLAGGPTDTQYF
d_gene: TRBD1; v_gene: TRBV28; j_gene: TRBJ2-5; abundance: -; CDR3nt: TGTGCCAGCAGCGCCACCGGGACAGGGATAAAGACCCAGTACTTC; CDR3aa: CASSATGTGIKTQYF
d_gene: TRBD2; v_gene: TRBV5-4; j_gene: TRBJ2-2; abundance: few; CDR3nt: TGTGCCAGCAGCTTGGCGCGCGGGAGTACCGGGGAGCTGTTTTTT; CDR3aa: CASSLARGSTGELFF
d_gene: -; v_gene: TRBV7-8; j_gene: TRBJ2-6; abundance: -; CDR3nt: TGTGCCAGCAGCTCACCGGGACAAGCGTTGACTGGGGCCAACGTCCTGACTTTC; CDR3aa: CASSSPGQALTGANVLTF